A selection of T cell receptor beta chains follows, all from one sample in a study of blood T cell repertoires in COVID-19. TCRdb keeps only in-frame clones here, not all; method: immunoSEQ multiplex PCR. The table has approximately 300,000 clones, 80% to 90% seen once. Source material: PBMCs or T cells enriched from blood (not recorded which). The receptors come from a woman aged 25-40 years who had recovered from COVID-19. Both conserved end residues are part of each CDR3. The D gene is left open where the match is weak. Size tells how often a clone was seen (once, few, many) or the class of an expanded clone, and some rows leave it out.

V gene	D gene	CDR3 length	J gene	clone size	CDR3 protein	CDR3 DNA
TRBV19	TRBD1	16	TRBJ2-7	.	CASSILPGQSSYEQYF	TGTGCCAGTAGTATATTACCGGGACAGAGCTCCTACGAGCAGTACTTC
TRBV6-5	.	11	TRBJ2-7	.	CASSLGGEQYF	TGTGCCAGCAGTTTGGGGGGTGAGCAGTACTTC
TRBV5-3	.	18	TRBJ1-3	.	CARSLDSRGSLSGNTIYF	TGTGCCAGAAGCTTGGACTCCAGGGGTTCCCTCTCTGGAAACACCATATATTTT
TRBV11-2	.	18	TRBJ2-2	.	CASSFRGSGAPRTGELFF	TGTGCCAGCAGCTTTAGGGGTAGCGGCGCGCCGCGCACCGGGGAGCTGTTTTTT
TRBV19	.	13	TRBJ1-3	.	CASTGGPGNTIYF	TGTGCCAGTACGGGAGGACCTGGAAACACCATATATTTT
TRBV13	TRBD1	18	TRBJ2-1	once	CASSLRFKDRGSVNEQFF	TGTGCCAGCAGCTTACGTTTTAAAGACAGGGGATCCGTAAATGAGCAGTTCTTC
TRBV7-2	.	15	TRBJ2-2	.	CASSLGQGNTGELFF	TGTGCCAGCAGCTTAGGGCAGGGAAACACCGGGGAGCTGTTTTTT
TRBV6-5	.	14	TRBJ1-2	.	CASSYVAEEDGYTF	TGTGCCAGCAGTTACGTGGCGGAGGAGGATGGCTACACCTTC
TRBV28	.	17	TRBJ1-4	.	CASSFRGGKLGTEKLFF	TGTGCCAGCAGTTTTCGGGGGGGTAAGCTAGGTACTGAAAAACTGTTTTTT
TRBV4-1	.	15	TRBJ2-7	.	CASSQEYREIYEQYF	TGCGCCAGCAGCCAAGAATACCGGGAGATCTACGAGCAGTACTTC
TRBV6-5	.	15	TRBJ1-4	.	CASRPPGIRNEKLFF	TGTGCCAGCAGGCCCCCAGGGATCCGAAATGAAAAACTGTTTTTT
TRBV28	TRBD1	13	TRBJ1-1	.	CASSTGGPTEAFF	TGTGCCAGCAGTACAGGGGGCCCCACTGAAGCTTTCTTT
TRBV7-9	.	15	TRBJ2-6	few	CASSLGVAGANVLTF	TGTGCCAGCAGCTTAGGAGTGGCTGGGGCCAACGTCCTGACTTTC
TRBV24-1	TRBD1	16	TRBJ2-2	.	CATSDPGQGLTGELFF	TGTGCCACCAGTGATCCGGGACAGGGGTTGACCGGGGAGCTGTTTTTT
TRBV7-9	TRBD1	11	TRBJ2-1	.	CASSPDRVLFF	TGTGCCAGCAGCCCCGACAGGGTTTTGTTCTTC
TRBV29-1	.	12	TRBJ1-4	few	CSATGHNEKLFF	TGCAGCGCAACAGGGCATAATGAAAAACTGTTTTTT
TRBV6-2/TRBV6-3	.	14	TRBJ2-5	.	CASSSQGPGAAQYF	TGTGCCAGCAGTTCGCAGGGGCCCGGCGCGGCCCAGTACTTC
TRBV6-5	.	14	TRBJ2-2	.	CASTWSLKAGELFF	TGTGCCAGCACATGGAGCCTAAAGGCCGGGGAGCTGTTTTTT
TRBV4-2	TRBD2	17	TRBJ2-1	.	CASSRKAGGSSYNEQFF	TGTGCCAGCAGCCGTAAAGCGGGAGGGAGCTCCTACAATGAGCAGTTCTTC
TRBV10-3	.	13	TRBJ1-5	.	CAISVGSNQPQHF	TGTGCCATCAGTGTTGGGAGTAATCAGCCCCAGCATTTT
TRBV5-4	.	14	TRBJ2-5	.	CASSLATSQETQYF	TGTGCCAGCAGCTTGGCGACATCCCAAGAGACCCAGTACTTC
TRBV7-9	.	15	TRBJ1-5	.	CASSLVGGSNQPQHF	TGTGCCAGCAGCTTAGTCGGGGGGAGTAATCAGCCCCAGCATTTT
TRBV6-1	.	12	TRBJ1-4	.	CASSESGEKLFF	TGTGCCAGCAGTGAGTCAGGTGAAAAACTGTTTTTT
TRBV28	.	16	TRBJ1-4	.	CASSIPLTTGHEKLFF	TGTGCCAGCAGTATACCTCTAACGACTGGCCATGAAAAACTGTTTTTT
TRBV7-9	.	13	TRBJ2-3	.	CASTPGPPDTQYF	TGTGCCAGCACTCCAGGGCCCCCAGATACGCAGTATTTT
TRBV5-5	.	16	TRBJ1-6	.	CASSLGSFLNGSPLHF	TGTGCCAGCAGCCTAGGATCTTTCTTAAATGGTTCACCCCTCCACTTT
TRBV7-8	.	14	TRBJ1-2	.	CASSSVQGPVGYTF	TGTGCCAGCAGCTCTGTGCAGGGGCCAGTGGGCTACACCTTC
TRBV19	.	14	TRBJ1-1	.	CASSMGQMNTEAFF	TGTGCCAGTAGTATGGGCCAGATGAACACTGAAGCTTTCTTT
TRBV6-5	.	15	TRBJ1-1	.	CASSPWIGDITEAFF	TGTGCCAGCAGTCCATGGATTGGGGACATCACTGAAGCTTTCTTT
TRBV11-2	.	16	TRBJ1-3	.	CASSLEAYSSGNTIYF	TGTGCCAGCAGCTTAGAAGCCTACAGCTCTGGAAACACCATATATTTT
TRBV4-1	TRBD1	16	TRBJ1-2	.	CASSQGTGTVKDGYTF	TGCGCCAGCAGCCAAGGGACCGGGACAGTGAAAGATGGCTACACCTTC
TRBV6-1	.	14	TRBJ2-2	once	CASSNDWNTGELFF	TGTGCCAGCAGTAACGACTGGAACACCGGGGAGCTGTTTTTT
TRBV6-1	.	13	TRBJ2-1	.	CASSEMGQGEQFF	TGTGCCAGCAGTGAAATGGGCCAGGGTGAGCAGTTCTTC
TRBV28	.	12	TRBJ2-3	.	CASGRGTDTQYF	TGTGCCTCCGGGAGAGGCACAGATACGCAGTATTTT
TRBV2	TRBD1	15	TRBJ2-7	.	CASSEMTGSSYEQYF	TGTGCCAGCAGTGAAATGACAGGGAGCTCCTACGAGCAGTACTTC
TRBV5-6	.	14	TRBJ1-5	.	CASGAGDGNQPQHF	TGTGCCAGCGGGGCAGGGGATGGGAATCAGCCCCAGCATTTT
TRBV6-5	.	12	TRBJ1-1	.	CASSYQRAEAFF	TGTGCCAGCAGTTACCAGAGGGCTGAAGCTTTCTTT
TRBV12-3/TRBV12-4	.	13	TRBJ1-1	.	CASSVYRNTEAFF	TGTGCCAGCAGTGTCTACAGGAACACTGAAGCTTTCTTT
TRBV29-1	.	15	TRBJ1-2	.	CSVDARDNQRSGYTF	TGCAGCGTTGATGCGAGAGACAACCAACGCAGTGGCTACACCTTC
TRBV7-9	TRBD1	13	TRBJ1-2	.	CASSPDRVNGYTF	TGTGCCAGCAGCCCCGACAGGGTGAATGGCTACACCTTC
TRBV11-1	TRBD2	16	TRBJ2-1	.	CASSGRLAGSYNEQFF	TGTGCCAGCAGCGGCCGACTAGCGGGCTCCTACAATGAGCAGTTCTTC
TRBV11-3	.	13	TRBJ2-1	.	CASSLGAYNEQFF	TGTGCCAGCAGCTTAGGAGCCTACAATGAGCAGTTCTTC
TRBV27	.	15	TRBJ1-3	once	CASSLTVYSGNTIYF	TGTGCCAGCAGTTTAACAGTCTACTCTGGAAACACCATATATTTT
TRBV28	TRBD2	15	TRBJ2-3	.	CASRRLAGGSDTQYF	TGTGCCAGCCGTAGGCTAGCGGGGGGTTCAGATACGCAGTATTTT
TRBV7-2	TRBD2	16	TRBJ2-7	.	CASSSGRGTSIPEQYF	TGTGCCAGCAGCTCTGGGCGGGGGACTAGCATACCCGAGCAGTACTTC
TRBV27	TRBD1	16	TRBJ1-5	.	CASSLMGQGNVQPQHF	TGTGCCAGCAGTTTAATGGGACAGGGGAATGTCCAGCCCCAGCATTTT
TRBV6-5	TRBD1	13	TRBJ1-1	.	CASSYSPDREAFF	TGTGCCAGCAGTTACTCCCCGGACAGGGAAGCTTTCTTT
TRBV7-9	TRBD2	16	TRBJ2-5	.	CASSNPSGGLQETQYF	TGTGCCAGCAGCAACCCTAGCGGGGGTTTGCAAGAGACCCAGTACTTC
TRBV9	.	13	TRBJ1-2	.	CASSLGQDYGYTF	TGTGCCAGCAGCCTAGGGCAGGACTATGGCTACACCTTC
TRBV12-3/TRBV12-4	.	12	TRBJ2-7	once	CASSLNLYEQYF	TGTGCCAGCAGCCTAAACCTCTACGAGCAGTACTTC
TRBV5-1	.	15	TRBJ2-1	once	CASSSTGGGNNEQFF	TGCGCCAGCAGCTCGACAGGCGGGGGCAACAATGAGCAGTTCTTC
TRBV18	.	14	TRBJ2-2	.	CASSSYVNTGELFF	TGTGCCAGCTCATCCTACGTGAACACCGGGGAGCTGTTTTTT
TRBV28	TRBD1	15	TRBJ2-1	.	CASSPGQGAYNEQFF	TGTGCCAGCAGTCCGGGACAGGGGGCCTACAATGAGCAGTTCTTC
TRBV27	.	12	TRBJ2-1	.	CASSWRGSEQFF	TGTGCCAGCAGTTGGCGTGGGAGTGAGCAGTTCTTC
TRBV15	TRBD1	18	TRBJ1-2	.	CATSRDHGDRGFFYGYTF	TGTGCCACCAGCAGAGATCATGGCGACAGGGGCTTCTTTTATGGCTACACCTTC
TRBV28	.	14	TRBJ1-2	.	CASSLRQGPYGYTF	TGTGCCAGCAGTTTGCGGCAGGGGCCCTATGGCTACACCTTC
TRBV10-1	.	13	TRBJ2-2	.	CASSDLYTGELFF	TGCGCCAGCAGCGACTTGTACACCGGGGAGCTGTTTTTT
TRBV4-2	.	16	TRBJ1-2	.	CASSQLGMAPVDGYTF	TGTGCCAGCAGCCAGCTCGGGATGGCGCCGGTGGATGGCTACACCTTC
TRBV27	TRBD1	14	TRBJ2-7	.	CASSRGQGAHEQYF	TGTGCCAGCAGCAGGGGACAGGGGGCCCACGAGCAGTACTTC
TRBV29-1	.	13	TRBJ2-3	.	CSAEPTSTDTQYF	TGCAGCGCAGAGCCTACTAGCACAGATACGCAGTATTTT